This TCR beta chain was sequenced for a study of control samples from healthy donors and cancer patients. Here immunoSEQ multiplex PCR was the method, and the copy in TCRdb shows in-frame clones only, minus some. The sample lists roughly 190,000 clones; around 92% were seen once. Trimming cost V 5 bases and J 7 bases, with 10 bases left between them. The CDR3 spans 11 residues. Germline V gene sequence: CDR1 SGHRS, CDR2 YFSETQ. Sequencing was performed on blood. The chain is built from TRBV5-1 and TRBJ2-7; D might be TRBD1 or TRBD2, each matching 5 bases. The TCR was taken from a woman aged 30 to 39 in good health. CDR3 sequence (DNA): TGCGCCAGCAGGGGGGTGGGTGAGCAGTACTTC. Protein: CASRGVGEQYF.